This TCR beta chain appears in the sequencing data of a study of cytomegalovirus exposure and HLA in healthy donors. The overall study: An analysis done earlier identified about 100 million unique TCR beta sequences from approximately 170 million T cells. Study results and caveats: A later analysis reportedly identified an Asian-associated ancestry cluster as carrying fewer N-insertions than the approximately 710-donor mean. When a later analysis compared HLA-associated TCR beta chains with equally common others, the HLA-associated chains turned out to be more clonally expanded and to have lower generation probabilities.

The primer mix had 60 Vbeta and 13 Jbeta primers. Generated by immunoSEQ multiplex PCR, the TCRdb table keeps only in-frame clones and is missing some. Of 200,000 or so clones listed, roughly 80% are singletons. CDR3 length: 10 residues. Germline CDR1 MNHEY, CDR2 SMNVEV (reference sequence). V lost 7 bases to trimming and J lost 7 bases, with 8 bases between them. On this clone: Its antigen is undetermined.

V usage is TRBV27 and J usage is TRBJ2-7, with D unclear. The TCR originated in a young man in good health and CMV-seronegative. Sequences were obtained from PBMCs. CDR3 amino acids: CASNTREQYF. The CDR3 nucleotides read TGTGCCAGCAATACACGAGAGCAGTACTTC.